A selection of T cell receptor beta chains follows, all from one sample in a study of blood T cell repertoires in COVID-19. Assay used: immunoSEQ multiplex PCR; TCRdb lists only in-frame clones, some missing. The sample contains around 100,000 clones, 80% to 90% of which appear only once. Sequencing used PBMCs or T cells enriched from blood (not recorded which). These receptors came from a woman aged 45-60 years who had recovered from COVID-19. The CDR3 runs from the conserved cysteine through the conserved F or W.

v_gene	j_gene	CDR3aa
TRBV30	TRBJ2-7	CAWSENRDHEQYF
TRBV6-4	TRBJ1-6	CASSDSTGNSPLHF
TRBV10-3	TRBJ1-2	CAIWDLYGYTF
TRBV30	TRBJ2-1	CAWKSSGGAGEQFF
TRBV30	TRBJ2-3	CAWSVLRTSGGSDTQYF
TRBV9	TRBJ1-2	CASSVTGNYGYTF
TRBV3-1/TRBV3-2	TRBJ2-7	CASSQALGLEQYF
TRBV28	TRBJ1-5	CASSPSVDSPQPQHF
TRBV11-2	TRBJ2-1	CASSLSGQPSGEQFF
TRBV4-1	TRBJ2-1	CASSLRGVDNEQFF
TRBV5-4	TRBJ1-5	CASSIQGRDQPQHF
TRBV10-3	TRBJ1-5	CAISPDRGEPQHF
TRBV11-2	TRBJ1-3	CASSPLDQPGNTIYF
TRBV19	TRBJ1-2	CASSIEAYGYTF
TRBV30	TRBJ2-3	CAWDSSGSGDTQYF
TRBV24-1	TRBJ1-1	CATSVGGGNTEAFF
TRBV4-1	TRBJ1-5	CASSQGGQGRISNQPQHF
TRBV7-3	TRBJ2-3	CASSLIVSDTQYF
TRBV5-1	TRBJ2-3	CASSVSGGDTDTQYF
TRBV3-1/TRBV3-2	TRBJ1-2	CASVSTSGNYGYTF
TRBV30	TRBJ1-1	CAWRTGLNTEAFF
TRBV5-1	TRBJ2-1	CASSSQAESYNEQFF
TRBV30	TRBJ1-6	CAWKPSYNSPLHF
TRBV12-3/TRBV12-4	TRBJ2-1	CASSSSFNEQFF
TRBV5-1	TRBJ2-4	CASSLNRGLRRIQYF
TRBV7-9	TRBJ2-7	CASSLTSGYEQYF
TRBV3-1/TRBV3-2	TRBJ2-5	CASSQGSGGEETQYF
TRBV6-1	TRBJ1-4	CASSESRQPTNEKLFF
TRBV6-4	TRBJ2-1	CASSDGGKTYNEQFF
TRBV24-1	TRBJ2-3	CATSGLAGARLGSTQYF
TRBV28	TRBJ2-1	CASSPPRVRGYNEQFF
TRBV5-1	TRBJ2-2	CASSLLAGDTGELFF